Shown below are 5 T cell receptor beta chains from a single sample sequenced in a study of identical twins. TCRdb independently ran MiXCR on the 5' RACE reads; one entry per CDR3 protein. Here the sample spans over 200,000 distinct CDR3 sequences, under 8.5% being singletons. The same sample was also studied in work on T cells expressing NK-cell markers.

Sequenced material: CD8+ T cells sorted from blood. These receptor sequences come from a woman in her late teens or twenties in good health.

This clonotype was found a few times. CDR3 in DNA: TGTGCCAGCAGCCCGGGACAGGGGACCTATGGCTACACCTTC. Its translation is CASSPGQGTYGYTF. The rearrangement links TRBV6-4 to TRBJ1-2, with 10 bases matching TRBD1. Germline trimming cut 6 bases from V and 4 bases from J; bases unmatched to any gene: 5. The CDR3 runs 14 residues. Germline V gene sequence: CDR1 MRHNA, CDR2 SNTAGT.

This sequence joins TRBV11-2 and TRBJ2-3, with D unclear. Germline V lookup: CDR1 SGHAT, CDR2 FQNNGV. The CDR3 runs to 13 residues. Trimming cost V 0 bases and J 7 bases, with 8 bases left between them. The CDR3 region is CASSLEARHTQYF. DNA of the CDR3: TGTGCCAGCAGCTTAGAGGCCCGGCATACGCAGTATTTT.

This clonotype was detected ten times or more. The chain uses TRBV5-1 and TRBJ2-3, with 10 bases fitting TRBD2. Trimming cost V 2 bases and J 5 bases; bases outside gene matches: 5. The CDR3 has 15 residues. Germline V lookup: CDR1 SGHRS, CDR2 YFSETQ. This CDR3 reads CASSFQRGGLDTQYF. The CDR3 region has the DNA TGCGCCAGCAGCTTCCAGCGGGGGGGTCTAGATACGCAGTATTTT.

This clonotype was recorded many times. The chain employs TRBV2 and TRBJ2-3, with a weak D call TRBD1 (5 bases). Trimming took 2 bases from V and 5 from J, leaving 17 bases between them. The CDR3 has 16 amino acids. Looked up from germline, CDR1 is SNHLY and CDR2 is FYNNEI. CDR3 in amino acids: CASSEKGWPPLDTQYF. The CDR3 region has the DNA TGTGCCAGCAGTGAAAAGGGGTGGCCTCCGTTAGATACGCAGTATTTT.

The CDR3 region is CASSSPTRDRGYTF. The CDR3 DNA follows: TGTGCCAGCAGCTCACCAACCCGGGACCGGGGCTACACCTTC. The chain links TRBV7-9 to TRBJ1-2, with a possible D match to TRBD1 (5 bases). The CDR3 is 14 amino acids. From germline, CDR1 is SEHNR and CDR2 FQNEAQ (reference sequence). The V end was cut by 4 bases, the J end by 8 bases, with 17 bases between.